The 30 T cell receptor beta chains in this list originate from one sample, sequenced in a study of T-cell memory formation after mild COVID-19. TCRdb re-derived calls from the 5' RACE reads in MiXCR, one entry per CDR3 protein. The sample yields about 410,000 distinct CDR3 sequences, roughly 18% seen once. Sequencing was done on a sample of PBMCs or a T cell subset sorted from them (not recorded which). These receptors all stem from a man aged 18 to 29 who had mild COVID-19 (a few samples of this study predate the infection). Cell type and time point are not known.

The chain recombines TRBV6-2 or TRBV6-3 with TRBJ2-5; TRBD1 aligns across 7 bases. CDR1 and CDR2 from the germline V gene are MNHEY and SVGEGT. The CDR3 sequence is 14 residues long. J was trimmed by 7 bases and V by 5 bases; bases with no gene match: 10. The CDR3 protein is CASSDARGGRTQYF. In nucleotides, the CDR3 is TGTGCCAGCAGTGATGCCCGAGGGGGCCGGACCCAGTACTTC.

V usage is TRBV29-1 and J usage is TRBJ2-7; D perhaps matches TRBD1 (5 bases). The ends were cut back, 2 bases at V and 2 bases at J, with 10 bases in the middle. Germline V gene sequence: CDR1 SQVTM, CDR2 ANQGSEA. The CDR3 is 13 amino acids. This CDR3 is CSVEKDNTYEQYF. CDR3 nucleotide sequence: TGCAGCGTTGAAAAGGACAACACCTACGAGCAGTACTTC.

The sample holds a few counts of this clonotype. The rearrangement uses TRBV5-1 and TRBJ2-3; D not certain. The CDR3 is made up of 15 amino acids. The ends were cut back, 4 bases at V and 0 bases at J, with 12 bases in the middle. Germline CDR1 reads SGHRS; CDR2 reads YFSETQ. CDR3 DNA: TGCGCCAGCAGCCCCCGACACCCTAGCACAGATACGCAGTATTTT. Translated, it gives CASSPRHPSTDTQYF.

This clonotype was seen a handful of times. The V call is TRBV7-9, the J call TRBJ1-2; TRBD1 agrees at 7 bases. This CDR3 spans 15 amino acids. V lost 5 bases and J lost 4; bases outside the gene matches: 10. Germline CDR1 SEHNR, CDR2 FQNEAQ (reference sequence). DNA of the CDR3: TGTGCCAGCAGCGAGCCTGACAGGGCTGGCTATGGCTACACCTTC. Protein product: CASSEPDRAGYGYTF.

V gene TRBV7-9 combines with J gene TRBJ1-1, with unresolved D. Germline CDR1 SEHNR, CDR2 FQNEAQ (reference sequence). This CDR3 has 12 residues. V was pared by 2 bases and J by 11 bases, with 12 bases between. CDR3: CASSLRGAWAFF. The CDR3 DNA reads TGTGCCAGCAGCTTAAGAGGTGCTTGGGCTTTCTTT.

This clonotype was picked up a small number of times. The V call is TRBV15, the J call TRBJ1-1, with D unresolved. CDR3 length: 14 residues. Looked up from germline, CDR1 is LNHNV and CDR2 is YYDKDF (reference sequence). Trimming cost V 0 bases and J 7 bases, with 12 bases left between them. DNA of the CDR3: TGTGCCACCAGCAGAGATCCCCAGCAAGGTGAAGCTTTCTTT. This codes for CATSRDPQQGEAFF.

This chain uses TRBV29-1 with TRBJ2-3; no definite D call. Germline assignment: CDR1 SQVTM and CDR2 ANQGSEA. Trimming shortened V by 4 bases and J by 0 bases, and 11 bases separated the two germline ends. The CDR3 spans 14 residues. CDR3 in amino acids: CSVGYRVSTDTQYF. The CDR3 DNA reads as TGCAGCGTTGGGTACAGAGTTAGCACAGATACGCAGTATTTT.

V and J are TRBV12-3 or TRBV12-4 and TRBJ1-5; D gene uncertain. The CDR3 consists of 16 residues. V was clipped by 1 base and J by 0 bases, with 10 bases between them. CDR3 loop: CASSLGRGDSNQPQHF. In DNA form, the CDR3 reads TGTGCCAGCAGTTTAGGACGGGGAGATAGCAATCAGCCCCAGCATTTT.

This sequence joins TRBV4-2 and TRBJ1-2; D is unresolved. V was trimmed by 4 bases and J by 3 bases, leaving 15 bases between them. Germline V CDR1 and CDR2: LGHNA, YNFKEQ. The CDR3 is 15 residues long. The CDR3 coding sequence is TGTGCCAGCAGCCCGGAACCAAGGAATTACTATGGCTACACCTTC. It codes for CASSPEPRNYYGYTF.

V and J are TRBV6-2 or TRBV6-3 and TRBJ2-3; no firm D call. V was cut by 7 bases and J by 2 bases, with 13 bases left in between. This CDR3 is 14 amino acids long. Germline values: CDR1 MNHEY, CDR2 SVGEGT. CDR3 sequence (DNA): TGTGCCAGCAAAACCCGAAGTGCCACAGATACGCAGTATTTT. This gives the protein CASKTRSATDTQYF.

This clonotype was counted only a few times. J is TRBJ2-4 and V is TRBV3-1; D not certain. The germline CDR1 and CDR2 sequences are LGHDT and YNNKEL (reference sequence). The CDR3 runs 12 residues. V was cut by 0 bases and J by 8 bases, with 5 bases left in between. The CDR3 coding sequence is TGTGCCAGCAGCCAAGATCGGGACATTCAGTACTTC. As protein: CASSQDRDIQYF.

The chain has TRBV5-4 and TRBJ2-2; no clear D gene. The V and J ends lost 4 bases and 1 base respectively, with 11 bases between them. This CDR3 is 15 amino acids long. From germline, CDR1 is SGHNT and CDR2 YYREEE (reference sequence). In DNA form, the CDR3 reads TGTGCCAGCAGCCAGGCGGAACAGAACACCGGGGAGCTGTTTTTT. This sequence encodes CASSQAEQNTGELFF.

The V and J genes are TRBV6-4 and TRBJ2-3, with TRBD2 matching 10 bases. The CDR3 totals 15 residues. Germline assignment: CDR1 MRHNA and CDR2 SNTAGT. J gave up 2 bases and V 5 bases, and 4 bases lay outside the gene matches. Here the CDR3 reads CASSRLAGFTDTQYF. DNA of the CDR3: TGTGCCAGCAGTCGACTAGCGGGTTTCACAGATACGCAGTATTTT.

The V and J genes are TRBV18 and TRBJ2-3; D is ambiguous. Germline CDR1 KGHSH, CDR2 LQKENI. The CDR3 is made up of 15 amino acids. The V end was cut by 6 bases, the J end by 6 bases, with 19 bases between. CDR3 loop: CASSTMDPAQDTQYF. The CDR3 DNA follows: TGTGCCAGCTCCACAATGGACCCGGCCCAGGATACGCAGTATTTT. The full variable domain, with the rest looked up from reference TRBV18 and TRBJ2-3, is NAGVMQNPRHLVRRRGQEARLRCSPMKGHSHVYWYRQLPEEGLKFMVYLQKENIIDESGMPKERFSAEFPKEGPSILRIQQVVRGDSAAYFCASSTMDPAQDTQYFGPGTRLTVL.

This clonotype was seen a few times. The V and J genes are TRBV6-5 and TRBJ1-5; D gene uncertain. Germline V gene lookup returns CDR1 MNHEY and CDR2 SVGAGI. The V and J ends lost 11 bases and 2 bases respectively, with 13 bases between them. This CDR3 region has 13 residues. CDR3 sequence: CAAIGQGNQPQHF. For the CDR3, the DNA is TGTGCCGCGATAGGGCAGGGCAATCAGCCCCAGCATTTT.

The chain has TRBV2 and TRBJ2-7; TRBD2 matches at 12 bases. Germline CDR1 reads SNHLY; CDR2 reads FYNNEI. J gave up 4 bases and V 4 bases, and 8 bases lay outside the gene matches. There are 16 residues in the CDR3. The CDR3 DNA reads TGTGCCAGCAGTGGGGGTGGACTAGCGGGGATTTACGAGCAGTACTTC. This translates into CASSGGGLAGIYEQYF.

The V call is TRBV5-1, the J call TRBJ2-4; possible D gene TRBD1, 5 bases. Trimming took 0 bases from V and 3 from J, leaving 16 bases between them. Germline loops: CDR1 SGHRS, CDR2 YFSETQ. The CDR3 spans 17 residues. The DNA of the CDR3 is TGCGCCAGCAGCTTGGAGACCAGGGATCTGGTCAAAAACATTCAGTACTTC. This sequence encodes CASSLETRDLVKNIQYF.

Regarding this clonotype: One end of the junction fails to match germline, which may point to a read error. The rearrangement links TRBV20-1 to TRBJ2-2; TRBD1 agrees at 11 bases. CDR1 is DFQATT, CDR2 SNEGSKA, per germline (reference sequence). This CDR3 comprises 16 residues. This CDR3 is CSASRGQGGFGGEMFF. CDR3 in DNA: TGCAGTGCTAGCCGGGGACAGGGGGGTTTCGGCGGGGAGATGTTTTTT.

This clonotype was found many times. This chain connects TRBV6-4 to TRBJ2-3, with 8 bases aligning to TRBD2. Germline values: CDR1 MRHNA, CDR2 SNTAGT. The CDR3 runs to 16 residues. V gave up 2 bases and J gave up 5 bases; unmatched junction bases: 9. CDR3 in amino acids: CASSDGAGGPGDTQYF. DNA for the CDR3: TGTGCCAGCAGTGACGGGGCGGGGGGACCCGGAGATACGCAGTATTTT.

V gene TRBV6-4 combines with J gene TRBJ2-7; 8 bases line up with TRBD2. Germline V gene sequence: CDR1 MRHNA, CDR2 SNTAGT. J gave up 2 bases and V 4 bases, and 4 bases lay outside the gene matches. This CDR3 region has 14 residues. The CDR3 is CASSALAGPYEQYF. CDR3 sequence (DNA): TGTGCCAGCAGTGCGCTAGCGGGCCCCTACGAGCAGTACTTC.

This clonotype was detected once. The rearrangement uses TRBV27 and TRBJ1-2; D uncertain. CDR3 length equals 13 residues. V lost 3 bases and J 4 bases, leaving 9 bases between the germline ends. The germline gives CDR1 MNHEY, CDR2 SMNVEV (reference sequence). The DNA for the CDR3 is TGTGCCAGCAGTTTCACGGGATTCTATGGCTACACCTTC. Translated: CASSFTGFYGYTF.

The table lists this clonotype with a few counts. CDR3 bases: TGCGCCAGCTCCCGGGAGGGTGAAGCTTTCTTT. Protein: CASSREGEAFF. This chain links TRBV5-1 with TRBJ1-1; D uncertain. The V gene lost 7 bases and the J gene lost 7 bases, with 11 bases spanning the gap. The CDR3 is 11 amino acids. Germline V gives CDR1 SGHRS, CDR2 YFSETQ.

This clonotype came up a few times. The chain recombines TRBV11-3 with TRBJ2-7, with no clear D. The length of the CDR3 is 13 residues. V lost 0 bases, J lost 4 bases, and 7 bases lay in between. Germline loops: CDR1 SGHNT, CDR2 YENEEA. The CDR3 spells CASSLDNGYEQYF. CDR3 coding DNA: TGTGCCAGCAGCTTAGATAACGGTTACGAGCAGTACTTC.

The rearrangement uses TRBV7-2 and TRBJ2-3, with D hard to call. CDR1 and CDR2 (germline): SGHTA, FQGNSA. The V gene lost 6 bases and the J gene lost 4 bases, with 8 bases spanning the gap. The CDR3 spans 12 residues. The CDR3 loop reads CASRIQADTQYF. The DNA for the CDR3 is TGTGCCAGCAGGATCCAGGCAGATACGCAGTATTTT.

The rearrangement links TRBV4-3 to TRBJ2-5; possibly TRBD2 for D (6 bases). This CDR3 is built from 18 residues. Germline assignment: CDR1 LGHNA and CDR2 YSLEER. The V and J ends lost 3 bases and 5 bases respectively, with 25 bases between them. CDR3 DNA sequence: TGCGCCAGCAGCCATAGGCCGGGACTCTTCGTCGGAGGGGAGACCCAGTACTTC. Its protein is CASSHRPGLFVGGETQYF.

This clonotype was seen only a few times. The chain has TRBV4-3 and TRBJ2-1, with D perhaps given as TRBD1 or TRBD2 (6 bases each). Germline V CDR1 and CDR2: LGHNA, YSLEER. This CDR3 contains 16 residues. V lost 0 bases, J lost 7 bases, and 16 bases lay in between. The DNA for the CDR3 is TGCGCCAGCAGCCAAGATCCGAGCCGAGGGGGGAATGAGCAGTTCTTC. Translation: CASSQDPSRGGNEQFF.

The rearrangement joins TRBV20-1 to TRBJ2-3, with D possibly matching TRBD2 (5 bases). V lost 6 bases, J lost 2 bases, and 18 bases lay in between. Germline CDR1 is DFQATT and CDR2 is SNEGSKA (reference sequence). This CDR3 is 15 amino acids long. CDR3 protein: CSASTTSGITDTQYF. CDR3 nucleotides: TGCAGTGCCAGCACCACATCGGGGATCACAGATACGCAGTATTTT.

The chain combines TRBV3-1 with TRBJ2-5; 11 nucleotides align to TRBD2. The CDR3 contains 16 residues. V was clipped by 5 bases and J by 6 bases; unmatched bases: 11. Germline values: CDR1 LGHDT, CDR2 YNNKEL (reference sequence). CDR3 sequence (DNA): TGTGCCAGCAGCTTCGGCGGGGCTAGCGGGGGGAAGACCCAGTACTTC. As protein: CASSFGGASGGKTQYF.

This chain uses TRBV29-1 with TRBJ2-5, with D uncertain. V was trimmed by 5 bases and J by 5 bases, leaving 12 bases between them. Germline assignment: CDR1 SQVTM and CDR2 ANQGSEA. The CDR3 runs to 12 residues. CDR3 DNA sequence: TGCAGCGTTCATTCGGACGGGGAGACCCAGTACTTC. Translated, it gives CSVHSDGETQYF.

The chain uses TRBV7-9 and TRBJ1-2; D gene unclear. Germline V CDR1 and CDR2: SEHNR, FQNEAQ (reference sequence). The CDR3 has 13 amino acids. With 6 bases removed from V and 6 bases from J, the gap between germline ends came to 14 bases. The CDR3 protein is CASSQPGGHGYTF. In nucleotides, the CDR3 is TGTGCCAGCAGTCAACCGGGAGGTCATGGCTACACCTTC.